These 27 T cell receptor beta chains share one sample of origin, sequenced in a study of shared clonotypes between healthy human individuals. Sequenced by immunoSEQ multiplex PCR; TCRdb stores in-frame clones only, minus some. The data contain about 2,200,000 clones, just over 90% of them singletons. Cells designated naive CD8 were CD45RO-negative and were positively selected for CCR7, with terminally differentiated effector memory CD45RA+ cells excluded. Sequencing used naive CD8+ T cells from PBMCs. These receptors were collected from a man aged 18 to 35 in good health. Some clones in this sample may be carry-over from other donors' samples.

The V and J genes are TRBV19 and TRBJ1-1; 7 nucleotides align to TRBD1. In germline, CDR1 is LNHDA, CDR2 SQIVND (reference sequence). Trimming cost V 5 bases and J 1 base; bases outside gene matches: 13. This CDR3 has 17 residues. CDR3 coding DNA: TGTGCCAGTAGTTCCCCGTTACCGGACAGGACGAACACTGAAGCTTTCTTT. It translates to CASSSPLPDRTNTEAFF.

As DNA, the CDR3 is TGTGCCAGCAGCTTAGGGACAGCGTCCTACGAGCAGTACTTC. Translated: CASSLGTASYEQYF. This rearrangement joins TRBV5-4 to TRBJ2-7; TRBD1 matches 7 bases. Germline CDR1 and CDR2: SGHNT and YYREEE (reference sequence). V gave up 2 bases and J gave up 1 base; unmatched junction bases: 3. The CDR3 is 14 amino acids. The variable domain in full, with the rest retrieved from reference TRBV5-4 and TRBJ2-7, is ETGVTQSPTHLIKTRGQQVTLRCSSQSGHNTVSWYQQALGQGPQFIFQYYREEENGRGNFPPRFSGLQFPNYSSELNVNALELDDSALYLCASSLGTASYEQYFGPGTRLTVT.

This rearrangement joins TRBV27 to TRBJ1-1; D call uncertain. Germline values: CDR1 MNHEY, CDR2 SMNVEV (reference sequence). V shed 4 bases and J shed 11 bases, with 17 bases lying between them. The CDR3 contains 13 residues. The CDR3: CASSYNPTFSAFF. CDR3 in DNA: TGTGCCAGCAGTTATAACCCGACTTTTTCCGCTTTCTTT.

V gene TRBV7-9 combines with J gene TRBJ1-4; D is unresolved. Germline CDR1 SEHNR, CDR2 FQNEAQ (reference sequence). CDR3 length: 13 amino acids. Trimming cost V 4 bases and J 6 bases, with 9 bases left between them. CDR3 sequence (DNA): TGTGCCAGCAGCTCCGTCTACGATGAAAAACTGTTTTTT. It encodes CASSSVYDEKLFF.

This clone was seen just once. V usage is TRBV28 and J usage is TRBJ2-6; no clear D. Looked up from germline, CDR1 is MDHEN and CDR2 is SYDVKM. There are 15 residues in the CDR3. The germline V and J ends were trimmed by 7 bases and 3 bases, with 13 bases remaining between them. The chain's CDR3 is CASTPDGVGANVLTF. Here the CDR3 DNA reads TGTGCCAGCACCCCTGATGGGGTTGGGGCCAACGTCCTGACTTTC.

The V call is TRBV11-2, the J call TRBJ1-1; D not certain. The CDR3 runs to 13 residues. Germline V gene lookup returns CDR1 SGHAT and CDR2 FQNNGV. Trimming stripped 3 bases from V and 11 bases from J, with 16 bases between. The CDR3 DNA sequence: TGTGCCAGCAGCTTTTTTGGGGAGGGTGTTGCTTTCTTT. Its translation: CASSFFGEGVAFF.

The CDR3 loop reads CAGEGQGAYEQYF. The CDR3 nucleotides read TGTGCCGGGGAGGGACAGGGAGCCTACGAGCAGTACTTC. This rearrangement joins TRBV30 to TRBJ2-7, with 9 bases aligning to TRBD1. The V gene's germline CDR1 is GTSNPN and CDR2 SVGIG (reference sequence). V dropped 8 bases and J dropped 2; count of bases not matched to a gene: 7. This CDR3 has 13 amino acids.

This clone was seen more than once but under ten times. The DNA for the CDR3 is TGTGCCAGCAGCTTAGCGTGGGAAAAACTGTTTTTT. Translated: CASSLAWEKLFF. The rearrangement joins TRBV7-9 to TRBJ1-4; D unclear. The germline CDR1 and CDR2 sequences are SEHNR and FQNEAQ (reference sequence). The CDR3 extends over 12 amino acids. Trimming left V 0 bases short and J 8 bases short, with 4 bases between.

Notes on this clone: The same CDR3 also results from other DNA sequences found in this sample. The chain couples TRBV7-9 to TRBJ2-7; D ambiguous. V lost 1 base to trimming and J lost 3 bases, with 10 bases between them. Germline assignment: CDR1 SEHNR and CDR2 FQNEAQ (reference sequence). The CDR3 runs 14 residues. The CDR3 coding sequence is TGTGCCAGCAGCTTAGTCGGCAGAAACTACGAGCAGTACTTC. Translated, it gives CASSLVGRNYEQYF.

The chain recombines TRBV10-3 with TRBJ1-2; TRBD1 agrees at 10 bases. This CDR3 comprises 15 residues. Germline CDR1 reads ENHRY; CDR2 reads SYGVKD. V lost 7 bases and J lost 8; bases outside the gene matches: 13. Written as DNA, the CDR3 is TGTGCCATCAACAAAATCGACAGGGGGCTGGAGGGCTACACCTTC. This sequence encodes CAINKIDRGLEGYTF.

The rearrangement links TRBV5-1 to TRBJ2-3, with 7 positions matching TRBD1. J gave up 2 bases and V 6 bases, and 9 bases lay outside the gene matches. Germline V gene lookup returns CDR1 SGHRS and CDR2 YFSETQ. This CDR3 is 15 amino acids long. The CDR3 coding sequence is TGCGCCAGCATGCAACGGGACAGCCTCACAGATACGCAGTATTTT. It translates to CASMQRDSLTDTQYF.

The chain is built from TRBV5-1 and TRBJ2-1; D perhaps matches TRBD2 (6 bases). The germline V gene encodes CDR1 SGHRS and CDR2 YFSETQ. The CDR3 runs 16 residues. Trimming pared 2 bases from V and 0 bases from J, leaving 12 bases between. CDR3 DNA sequence: TGCGCCAGCAGCTTTATAGCGGCAAGCTCCTACAATGAGCAGTTCTTC. The encoded protein is CASSFIAASSYNEQFF. The full variable domain, its missing parts supplied by reference TRBV5-1 and TRBJ2-1, is KAGVTQTPRYLIKTRGQQVTLSCSPISGHRSVSWYQQTPGQGLQFLFEYFSETQRNKGNFPGRFSGRQFSNSRSEMNVSTLELGDSALYLCASSFIAASSYNEQFFGPGTRLTVL.

The chain couples TRBV27 to TRBJ2-3, with 9 bases fitting TRBD1. The CDR3 loop spans 16 amino acids. Looked up from germline, CDR1 is MNHEY and CDR2 is SMNVEV (reference sequence). V was pared by 1 base and J by 4 bases, with 6 bases of the junction left unmatched. The CDR3: CASSLLMGQGADTQYF. The CDR3 bases are TGTGCCAGCAGTTTATTGATGGGACAGGGTGCAGATACGCAGTATTTT.

The chain recombines TRBV30 with TRBJ2-1, with TRBD2 matching over 9 bases. The ends lost 6 bases at V and 3 bases at J; junction bases unmatched: 15. CDR3 length equals 17 residues. Germline V gene data show CDR1 as GTSNPN and CDR2 as SVGIG (reference sequence). CDR3 nucleotide sequence: TGTGCCTGCCATAAAGACCCTCTAGCGGGGATCTACAATGAGCAGTTCTTC. It codes for CACHKDPLAGIYNEQFF. The full variable domain, its missing parts supplied by reference TRBV30 and TRBJ2-1, is SQTIHQWPATLVQPVGSPLSLECTVEGTSNPNLYWYRQAAGRGLQLLFYSVGIGQISSEVPQNLSASRPQDRQFILSSKKLLLSDSGFYLCACHKDPLAGIYNEQFFGPGTRLTVL.

The chain is built from TRBV7-9 and TRBJ1-4, with D hard to call. Germline CDR1 reads SEHNR; CDR2 reads FQNEAQ (reference sequence). This CDR3 comprises 16 residues. V was clipped by 0 bases and J by 6 bases, with 14 bases between them. The CDR3 region is CASSLAPAVKDEKLFF. The DNA for the CDR3 is TGTGCCAGCAGCTTAGCGCCGGCAGTCAAAGATGAAAAACTGTTTTTT.

CDR3 nucleotides: TGTGCCAGTAGTATACAGGGCCCGGGACAGCCCCAGCATTTT. Its translation: CASSIQGPGQPQHF. The J gene is TRBJ1-5, the V gene TRBV19, with D perhaps matching TRBD1 (5 bases). The CDR3 extends over 14 amino acids. Trimming shortened V by 2 bases and J by 7 bases, and 12 bases separated the two germline ends. Per the germline V gene, CDR1 is LNHDA and CDR2 is SQIVND (reference sequence).

A single count supports this clone. The gene calls are TRBV28 and TRBJ2-3; D gene ambiguous. The CDR3 totals 14 residues. CDR1 is MDHEN, CDR2 SYDVKM, per germline. The V end was cut by 1 base, the J end by 4 bases, with 9 bases between. The CDR3 sequence is CASSLSLSPDTQYF. The CDR3 nucleotides read TGTGCCAGCAGTTTATCTTTATCACCAGATACGCAGTATTTT.

This rearrangement joins TRBV6-5 to TRBJ2-5; D is perhaps TRBD1 (5 bases). The J call may be incorrect, as the DNA end agrees better with TRBJ2-7. The CDR3 is made up of 15 amino acids. Looked up from germline, CDR1 is MNHEY and CDR2 is SVGAGI. The CDR3 sequence: CASSYPTDSSYEQYF. In DNA, the CDR3 is TGTGCCAGCAGTTACCCGACAGACTCCTCCTACGAGCAGTACTTC.

This chain uses TRBV7-3 with TRBJ2-1; TRBD2 might be the D (6 bases). Germline CDR1 and CDR2: SGHTA and FQGTGA. CDR3 length: 16 amino acids. V was shortened by 2 bases and J by 6 bases, with 17 bases between the two germline ends. The CDR3, as DNA: TGTGCCAGCAGCTTATTCCTCGGGGGATCCAGCAATGAGCAGTTCTTC. This sequence encodes CASSLFLGGSSNEQFF.

The genes are TRBV7-3 and TRBJ2-4; D remains ambiguous. The CDR3 contains 11 residues. V was cut by 5 bases and J by 7 bases, with 6 bases left in between. Germline V CDR1 and CDR2: SGHTA, FQGTGA. The CDR3 spells CASSPPNIQYF. The DNA for the CDR3 is TGTGCCAGCAGCCCTCCCAACATTCAGTACTTC. The full variable domain, in which reference TRBV7-3 and TRBJ2-4 provide the parts outside the CDR3, is GAGVSQTPSNKVTEKGKYVELRCDPISGHTALYWYRQSLGQGPEFLIYFQGTGAADDSGLPNDRFFAVRPEGSVSTLKIQRTERGDSAVYLCASSPPNIQYFGAGTRLSVL.

In its sample, this clone was seen once. At the DNA level, this CDR3 is encoded by other sequences in the same sample as well. DNA for the CDR3: TGTGCCAGCAGCCAAGGACTCGACTACGAGCAGTACTTC. Its translation: CASSQGLDYEQYF. The rearrangement joins TRBV4-2 to TRBJ2-7; D unresolved. The CDR3 is made up of 13 amino acids. V lost 1 base to trimming and J lost 3 bases, with 7 bases between them. The V gene's germline CDR1 is LGHNA and CDR2 YNFKEQ.

The J gene is TRBJ2-7, the V gene TRBV13, with D perhaps matching TRBD2 (5 bases). Germline V gene lookup returns CDR1 PRHDT and CDR2 FYEKMQ (reference sequence). V gave up 4 bases and J gave up 7 bases, with 17 bases separating them. The CDR3 consists of 14 residues. DNA for the CDR3: TGTGCCAGCAGCTCGCAGAGGGCACAGACGGAGCAGTACTTC. Protein product: CASSSQRAQTEQYF. The variable domain in full, with the rest retrieved from reference TRBV13 and TRBJ2-7, is AAGVIQSPRHLIKEKRETATLKCYPIPRHDTVYWYQQGPGQDPQFLISFYEKMQSDKGSIPDRFSAQQFSDYHSELNMSSLELGDSALYFCASSSQRAQTEQYFGPGTRLTVT.

This sequence joins TRBV7-9 and TRBJ2-5; 11 bases match TRBD2. Germline assignment: CDR1 SEHNR and CDR2 FQNEAQ (reference sequence). The J segment lost 5 bases and the V segment lost 5 bases, leaving 13 bases of the junction unmatched. This CDR3 is built from 17 residues. The CDR3 bases are TGTGCCAGCAGCCCCCCCGGGTGGGCTAGCGGGAGGGAGACCCAGTACTTC. Protein: CASSPPGWASGRETQYF.

The rearrangement joins TRBV7-2 to TRBJ2-1; D is uncertain. Trimming cost V 2 bases and J 3 bases, with 5 bases left between them. Germline CDR1 and CDR2: SGHTA and FQGNSA. This CDR3 is built from 13 residues. CDR3 coding DNA: TGTGCCAGCAGCTTACCCTTCTACAATGAGCAGTTCTTC. It yields the protein CASSLPFYNEQFF. The complete variable domain, with remaining parts taken from reference TRBV7-2 and TRBJ2-1, reads GAGVSQSPSNKVTEKGKDVELRCDPISGHTALYWYRQSLGQGLEFLIYFQGNSAPDKSGLPSDRFSAERTGGSVSTLTIQRTQQEDSAVYLCASSLPFYNEQFFGPGTRLTVL.

Comments on this clone: At the DNA level, this CDR3 is encoded by other sequences in the same sample as well. The chain employs TRBV28 and TRBJ2-7; D gene uncertain. The ends were cut back, 2 bases at V and 4 bases at J, with 9 bases in the middle. The CDR3 covers 13 residues. Germline V gene data show CDR1 as MDHEN and CDR2 as SYDVKM. The CDR3 bases are TGTGCCAGCAGTTTACCGGGCAGTTACGAGCAGTACTTC. This gives the protein CASSLPGSYEQYF. Based on the CDR3 plus reference TRBV28 and TRBJ2-7, the full variable domain is DVKVTQSSRYLVKRTGEKVFLECVQDMDHENMFWYRQDPGLGLRLIYFSYDVKMKEKGDIPEGYSVSREKKERFSLILESASTNQTSMYLCASSLPGSYEQYFGPGTRLTVT.

This clone was observed a single time. The CDR3 region is CASSLGLGNYNEQFF. The CDR3 nucleotides read TGTGCCAGCAGTCTAGGGCTTGGGAATTACAATGAGCAGTTCTTC. The rearrangement uses TRBV28 and TRBJ2-1; no reliable D call. V dropped 5 bases and J dropped 4 bases, with 15 bases sitting between them. Germline values: CDR1 MDHEN, CDR2 SYDVKM. This CDR3 spans 15 amino acids.

The chain combines TRBV6-5 with TRBJ1-1; D uncertain. The V end lost 5 bases, the J end lost 0 bases, and 10 bases lay between the germline ends. This CDR3 has 14 amino acids. CDR1 is MNHEY, CDR2 SVGAGI, per germline. The chain's CDR3 is CASSRAWLNTEAFF. CDR3 nucleotide sequence: TGTGCCAGCAGTCGCGCCTGGCTGAACACTGAAGCTTTCTTT.